This passage covers 31 T cell receptor beta chains from one sample sequenced in a study of shared clonotypes between healthy human individuals. Generated by immunoSEQ multiplex PCR, the TCRdb table keeps only in-frame clones and is missing some. Here the sample spans some 1.5 million clones, more than 95% being singletons. Sequenced sample: naive CD4+ T cells sorted from blood. Documented subset: CD45RA+ positively selected. These receptors all stem from a man aged 25-45 years in good health.

The V gene is TRBV4-1, the J gene TRBJ1-1; D gene ambiguous. From germline, CDR1 is MGHRA and CDR2 YSYEKL. This CDR3 is 15 amino acids long. Trimming stripped 3 bases from V and 0 bases from J, with 11 bases between. The DNA for the CDR3 is TGCGCCAGCAGCCATCAGTGGCTACTGAACACTGAAGCTTTCTTT. Translation: CASSHQWLLNTEAFF.

The chain recombines TRBV2 with TRBJ1-5, with D hard to call. CDR1 and CDR2 from the germline V gene are SNHLY and FYNNEI. The CDR3 totals 17 residues. V was trimmed by 6 bases and J by 2 bases, leaving 20 bases between them. CDR3 region: CASRAGPANGGNQPQHF. The CDR3 DNA reads as TGTGCCAGCAGGGCCGGGCCCGCCAATGGTGGCAATCAGCCCCAGCATTTT. Drawing the rest from reference TRBV2 and TRBJ1-5, the complete variable domain is EPEVTQTPSHQVTQMGQEVILRCVPISNHLYFYWYRQILGQKVEFLVSFYNNEISEKSEIFDDQFSVERPDGSNFTLKIRSTKLEDSAMYFCASRAGPANGGNQPQHFGDGTRLSIL.

In this sample, this clone turned up a few times. This sample includes further DNA sequences coding for the same CDR3. The DNA of the CDR3 is TGTGCCAGCAGTTCTAATGAGCAGTTCTTC. As protein: CASSSNEQFF. The chain joins TRBV7-9 to TRBJ2-1; D uncertain. CDR1 is SEHNR and CDR2 is FQNEAQ in the germline V gene (reference sequence). There are 10 residues in the CDR3. V lost 6 bases, J lost 7 bases, and 4 bases lay in between.

The CDR3 here is CASIGAPSYEQYF. The CDR3, as DNA: TGTGCCAGCATAGGGGCGCCCTCCTACGAGCAGTACTTC. The rearrangement links TRBV28 to TRBJ2-7; a possible D gene is TRBD1 (5 bases). The CDR3 is 13 residues long. From germline, CDR1 is MDHEN and CDR2 SYDVKM. Trimming left V 7 bases short and J 0 bases short, with 10 bases between. Combining the CDR3 with reference TRBV28 and TRBJ2-7 gives the whole variable domain DVKVTQSSRYLVKRTGEKVFLECVQDMDHENMFWYRQDPGLGLRLIYFSYDVKMKEKGDIPEGYSVSREKKERFSLILESASTNQTSMYLCASIGAPSYEQYFGPGTRLTVT.

The count of this clone is one. The genes are TRBV9 and TRBJ2-6; no reliable D call. The CDR3 is made up of 16 amino acids. V lost 4 bases and J lost 1, with 12 bases in between. CDR1 is SGDLS and CDR2 is YYNGEE in the germline V gene. The CDR3 loop reads CASSFLLPSGANVLTF. CDR3 nucleotide sequence: TGTGCCAGCAGCTTCCTCCTCCCTTCTGGGGCCAACGTCCTGACTTTC.

The chain employs TRBV5-3 and TRBJ2-3; TRBD2 agrees at 7 bases. TRBV5-3 belongs to the ORF category, with a function that is uncertain. J gave up 0 bases and V 8 bases, and 9 bases lay outside the gene matches. The CDR3 runs to 15 residues. CDR3 DNA: TGTGCCAGCAGCCGTGCTAGCGGAAGCACAGATACGCAGTATTTT. Residues: CASSRASGSTDTQYF.

The chain couples TRBV6-5 to TRBJ2-1; the D is unclear. V was shortened by 4 bases and J by 7 bases, with 11 bases between the two germline ends. CDR3 size: 13 residues. The germline CDR1 and CDR2 sequences are MNHEY and SVGAGI. CDR3 in DNA: TGTGCCAGCAGTTGGAGACTGGGGAATGAGCAGTTCTTC. Its translation: CASSWRLGNEQFF.

A single count supports this clone. Written as DNA, the CDR3 is TGTGCCAGTAGCCTAGGGGAAGTCAATCAGCCCCAGCATTTT. This codes for CASSLGEVNQPQHF. The chain combines TRBV19 with TRBJ1-5; TRBD1 might be the D (5 bases). CDR1 is LNHDA, CDR2 SQIVND, per germline (reference sequence). Trimming removed 6 bases at V and 3 bases at J, with 12 bases between. This CDR3 has 14 residues. The full variable domain, its missing parts supplied by reference TRBV19 and TRBJ1-5, is DGGITQSPKYLFRKEGQNVTLSCEQNLNHDAMYWYRQDPGQGLRLIYYSQIVNDFQKGDIAEGYSVSREKKESFPLTVTSAQKNPTAFYLCASSLGEVNQPQHFGDGTRLSIL.

The chain links TRBV18 to TRBJ1-3; unclear D gene. With 1 base removed from V and 2 bases from J, the gap between germline ends came to 9 bases. CDR3 length: 15 amino acids. Germline V gene sequence: CDR1 KGHSH, CDR2 LQKENI. The CDR3 bases are TGTGCCAGCTCACCACTGGCACAAGCTGGAAACACCATATATTTT. Translation: CASSPLAQAGNTIYF.

This chain links TRBV6-6 with TRBJ2-1; the match to TRBD2 covers 11 bases. CDR3 size: 15 residues. Germline lookup yields CDR1 MNHNY and CDR2 SVGAGI (reference sequence). J was trimmed by 5 bases and V by 6 bases; bases with no gene match: 6. In nucleotides, the CDR3 is TGTGCCAGCAGCGGGGGGACTAGCGGAGACAATGAGCAGTTCTTC. Translating gives CASSGGTSGDNEQFF.

CDR3 residues: CASSKTSSLLYNEQFF. The CDR3 nucleotides read TGTGCCAGTAGTAAAACTAGTTCTCTTCTGTACAATGAGCAGTTCTTC. J is TRBJ2-1 and V is TRBV19, with TRBD2 as a possible D gene (5 bases). The CDR3 sequence is 16 residues long. Trimming removed 4 bases at V and 4 bases at J, with 17 bases between. Germline values: CDR1 LNHDA, CDR2 SQIVND (reference sequence).

This chain connects TRBV27 to TRBJ2-6, with D tentatively TRBD1 (5 bases). Per germline, CDR1 MNHEY and CDR2 SMNVEV (reference sequence). V was clipped by 4 bases and J by 0 bases, with 13 bases between them. CDR3 length: 17 residues. The CDR3 region is CASSSDPDTSGANVLTF. DNA of the CDR3: TGTGCCAGCAGTTCAGACCCGGACACCTCTGGGGCCAACGTCCTGACTTTC. The entire variable domain, with the rest obtained from reference TRBV27 and TRBJ2-6, is as follows: EAQVTQNPRYLITVTGKKLTVTCSQNMNHEYMSWYRQDPGLGLRQIYYSMNVEVTDKGDVPEGYKVSRKEKRNFPLILESPSPNQTSLYFCASSSDPDTSGANVLTFGAGSRLTVL.

V and J are TRBV7-2 and TRBJ1-1; unclear D gene. Germline V gene lookup returns CDR1 SGHTA and CDR2 FQGNSA. There are 12 residues in the CDR3. V gave up 1 base and J gave up 4 bases, with 4 bases separating them. CDR3 loop: CASSLGPTEAFF. The CDR3 DNA is TGTGCCAGCAGCTTAGGGCCCACTGAAGCTTTCTTT.

Concerning this clone itself: Other DNA sequences from this sample encode an identical CDR3 as well. The genes are TRBV5-1 and TRBJ2-2; D ambiguous. Deletions cut 0 bases from V and 1 base from J, with 4 bases between. The CDR3 extends over 14 amino acids. The germline CDR1 and CDR2 sequences are SGHRS and YFSETQ. DNA for the CDR3: TGCGCCAGCAGCTTGGTAGGGAACACCGGGGAGCTGTTTTTT. As protein: CASSLVGNTGELFF.

The rearrangement uses TRBV5-6 and TRBJ2-3; D gene ambiguous. This CDR3 is built from 15 residues. Between the trimmed V and J ends, which lost 0 bases and 3 bases, there was a span of 11 bases. Germline V gene data show CDR1 as SGHDT and CDR2 as YYEEEE. The CDR3 spells CASSLVVQATDTQYF. CDR3 coding DNA: TGTGCCAGCAGCTTGGTTGTTCAGGCAACAGATACGCAGTATTTT.

There are a few counts of this clone. The chain links TRBV7-9 to TRBJ2-7; possible D gene TRBD2, 6 bases. Germline CDR1 is SEHNR and CDR2 is FQNEAQ (reference sequence). The CDR3 covers 17 residues. The germline V and J ends were trimmed by 4 bases and 2 bases, with 21 bases remaining between them. In nucleotides, the CDR3 is TGTGCCAGCAGCTCTCGAGAGGCTTTTGGGAGGACCTACGAGCAGTACTTC. This sequence encodes CASSSREAFGRTYEQYF.

The gene calls are TRBV7-2 and TRBJ2-3, with D uncertain. The CDR3 covers 13 residues. The V and J ends lost 1 base and 9 bases respectively, with 11 bases between them. In germline, CDR1 is SGHTA, CDR2 FQGNSA. The DNA for the CDR3 is TGTGCCAGCAGCTTAGAGCTACCCGGCACGCAGTATTTT. Its protein is CASSLELPGTQYF.

This chain links TRBV30 with TRBJ1-2, with D possibly being TRBD1 (6 bases). CDR3 size: 13 residues. Germline V gene data show CDR1 as GTSNPN and CDR2 as SVGIG (reference sequence). V lost 0 bases, J lost 7 bases, and 12 bases lay in between. The CDR3 sequence is CAWSVTGSGGYTF. The DNA for the CDR3 is TGTGCCTGGAGTGTAACAGGGTCAGGTGGCTACACCTTC.

CDR3 coding DNA: TGTGCCAGCGAAGGACAGGGGGGTTTTCGGTCCTACGAGCAGTACTTC. Protein sequence: CASEGQGGFRSYEQYF. The J gene is TRBJ2-7, the V gene TRBV28, with 10 positions matching TRBD1. J lost 1 base, V lost 8 bases, and 11 bases had no gene match. CDR3 length equals 16 residues. The germline CDR1 and CDR2 sequences are MDHEN and SYDVKM.

The chain employs TRBV29-1 and TRBJ2-7, with D possibly TRBD1 on 6 matching bases. V lost 6 bases, J lost 2 bases, and 14 bases lay in between. Per germline, CDR1 SQVTM and CDR2 ANQGSEA. The CDR3 consists of 13 residues. The DNA of the CDR3 is TGCAGCGTCTCCGGGACATCGACCTACGAGCAGTACTTC. Protein: CSVSGTSTYEQYF.

The chain has TRBV5-1 and TRBJ1-4; D not resolved. Between the trimmed V and J ends, which lost 3 bases and 2 bases, there was a span of 11 bases. CDR1 is SGHRS and CDR2 is YFSETQ in the germline V gene. This CDR3 has 15 residues. CDR3 nucleotide sequence: TGCGCCAGCAGCTCGCAGGTTGGGACTAATGAAAAACTGTTTTTT. Its protein product is CASSSQVGTNEKLFF.

This chain joins TRBV11-2 and TRBJ2-3; D is perhaps TRBD1 or TRBD2 (5 bases each). The V end was cut by 4 bases, the J end by 1 base, with 12 bases between. The CDR3 is 15 amino acids. Germline V gene data show CDR1 as SGHAT and CDR2 as FQNNGV. The CDR3 is CASSSGTWGTDTQYF. CDR3 bases: TGTGCCAGCAGCTCCGGGACCTGGGGCACAGATACGCAGTATTTT.

The chain couples TRBV27 to TRBJ2-5; D unresolved. The CDR3 is 15 residues long. V lost 1 base and J lost 5, with 14 bases in between. The germline V gene encodes CDR1 MNHEY and CDR2 SMNVEV (reference sequence). CDR3 in amino acids: CASSLLSGKSETQYF. The CDR3 DNA reads as TGTGCCAGCAGTTTATTATCCGGAAAGTCCGAGACCCAGTACTTC.

The chain combines TRBV7-9 with TRBJ2-5; D may correspond to TRBD1 or TRBD2 (5 bases each). Germline assignment: CDR1 SEHNR and CDR2 FQNEAQ (reference sequence). Trimming shortened V by 0 bases and J by 2 bases, and 7 bases separated the two germline ends. The CDR3 consists of 14 residues. The CDR3 nucleotides read TGTGCCAGCAGCTTAGCGAGGGGTCAAGAGACCCAGTACTTC. It codes for CASSLARGQETQYF.

The chain employs TRBV5-1 and TRBJ2-7; possible D gene TRBD2, 6 bases. Germline V lookup: CDR1 SGHRS, CDR2 YFSETQ. Trimming removed 5 bases from V and 3 bases from J, with 30 bases in between. CDR3 length equals 19 residues. In DNA, the CDR3 is TGCGCCAGCAGTCTGGGACTCCTGAGAAAGACACGCGTAGACTACGAGCAGTACTTC. It encodes CASSLGLLRKTRVDYEQYF.

J is TRBJ2-7 and V is TRBV28; 7 bases line up with TRBD2. Unmatched junction bases numbered 10, after V lost 8 bases and J lost 9 bases. The CDR3 has 12 residues. The germline V gene encodes CDR1 MDHEN and CDR2 SYDVKM. The CDR3 nucleotides read TGTGCCAGCGGGAGCCCATGGGAGGGGCAGTACTTC. This sequence encodes CASGSPWEGQYF.

The chain carries TRBV5-4 and TRBJ2-2; D remains unclear. V was pared by 0 bases and J by 0 bases, with 9 bases between. Germline V gives CDR1 SGHNT, CDR2 YYREEE (reference sequence). The CDR3 covers 16 residues. Written as DNA, the CDR3 is TGTGCCAGCAGCTTGGAGAGGTCCGCGAACACCGGGGAGCTGTTTTTT. Translated, it gives CASSLERSANTGELFF.

This clone was seen more than once but under ten times. V and J are TRBV29-1 and TRBJ2-1; no firm D call. V was trimmed by 7 bases and J by 8 bases, leaving 9 bases between them. Germline V gene sequence: CDR1 SQVTM, CDR2 ANQGSEA. This CDR3 has 10 amino acids. The CDR3 DNA reads as TGCAGCGGCCTGTTTTATGAGCAGTTCTTC. Residues: CSGLFYEQFF.

The chain has TRBV6-1 and TRBJ1-4, with unresolved D. The CDR3 sequence is 14 residues long. Trimming left V 6 bases short and J 7 bases short, with 15 bases between. Germline CDR1 MNHNS, CDR2 SASEGT. The CDR3: CASRVEFYAEKLFF. The CDR3 nucleotides are TGTGCCAGCAGGGTTGAATTTTACGCTGAAAAACTGTTTTTT.

The chain carries TRBV10-2 and TRBJ1-2; D is uncertain. The CDR3 spans 14 residues. In germline, CDR1 is WSHSY, CDR2 SAAADI. V lost 2 bases, J lost 2 bases, and 9 bases lay in between. The CDR3 DNA sequence: TGCGCCAGCAGTGAGCGGGGAGACAACTATGGCTACACCTTC. It codes for CASSERGDNYGYTF.

About this clone itself: With only one base between it and a far larger clone, this is likely a read error. Other DNA sequences of this sample code for an identical CDR3. The V gene is TRBV6-1, the J gene TRBJ2-3; no clear D. There are 12 residues in the CDR3. Germline CDR1 reads MNHNS; CDR2 reads SASEGT. CDR3: CASSELSVTQYF. For the CDR3, the DNA is TGTGCTAGCAGTGAATTATCAGTTACGCAGTATTTT.